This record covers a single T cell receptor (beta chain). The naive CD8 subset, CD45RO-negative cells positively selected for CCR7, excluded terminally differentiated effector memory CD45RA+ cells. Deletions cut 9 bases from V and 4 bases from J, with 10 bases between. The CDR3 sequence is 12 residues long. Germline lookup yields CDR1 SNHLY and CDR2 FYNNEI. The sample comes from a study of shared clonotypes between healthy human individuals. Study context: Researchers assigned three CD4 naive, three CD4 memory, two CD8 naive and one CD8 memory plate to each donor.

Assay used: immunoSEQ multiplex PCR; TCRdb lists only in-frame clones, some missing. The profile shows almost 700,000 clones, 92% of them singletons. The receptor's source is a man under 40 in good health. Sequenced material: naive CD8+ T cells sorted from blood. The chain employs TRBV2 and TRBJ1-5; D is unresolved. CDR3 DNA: TGTGCCAGTGAGGGAATGAATCAGCCCCAGCATTTT. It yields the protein CASEGMNQPQHF.